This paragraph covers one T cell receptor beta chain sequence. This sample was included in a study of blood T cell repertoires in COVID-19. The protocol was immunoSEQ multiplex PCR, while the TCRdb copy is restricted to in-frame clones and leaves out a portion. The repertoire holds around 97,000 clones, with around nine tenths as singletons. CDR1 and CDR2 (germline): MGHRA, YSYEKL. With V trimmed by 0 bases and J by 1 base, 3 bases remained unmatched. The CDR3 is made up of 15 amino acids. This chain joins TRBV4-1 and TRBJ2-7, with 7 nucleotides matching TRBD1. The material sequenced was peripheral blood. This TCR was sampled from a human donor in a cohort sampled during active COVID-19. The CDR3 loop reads CASSQEGQTSYEQYF. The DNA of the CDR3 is TGCGCCAGCAGCCAAGAGGGACAGACGTCCTACGAGCAGTACTTC.